The 9 T cell receptor beta chains presented below share a single source sample, sequenced in a study of T-cell memory formation after mild COVID-19. A single record per CDR3 protein comes from TCRdb applying MiXCR to the 5' RACE reads. The table shows 25,000 to 30,000 distinct CDR3 sequences, with roughly 15% occurring only once. Input material: PBMCs or a T cell subset sorted from them (not recorded which). The receptors shown here come from an adult who had mild COVID-19 (a few samples of this study predate the infection). Cell type and time point are not known.

This clonotype was seen at least ten times. This chain connects TRBV5-1 to TRBJ2-2; tentatively, D is TRBD2 (5 bases). The CDR3 is 15 amino acids. Germline CDR1 SGHRS, CDR2 YFSETQ. V was cut by 3 bases and J by 4 bases, with 13 bases left in between. CDR3 in amino acids: CASSSFGDSTGELFF. The CDR3 DNA reads TGCGCCAGCAGCTCGTTCGGGGATAGCACCGGGGAGCTGTTTTTT.

Within the sample, this clonotype is medium-sized. The chain couples TRBV10-3 to TRBJ2-3; 9 bases are shared with TRBD2. CDR3 size: 14 residues. Germline lookup yields CDR1 ENHRY and CDR2 SYGVKD. With V trimmed by 5 bases and J by 2 bases, 2 bases remained unmatched. The CDR3 here is CAISQRGDTDTQYF. CDR3 nucleotides: TGTGCCATCAGTCAGCGGGGGGACACAGATACGCAGTATTTT.

The CDR3 DNA is TGTGCCAGCAGCGTAGAGGGAGAACTGAATGAAAAACTGTTTTTT. Amino acids: CASSVEGELNEKLFF. The rearrangement joins TRBV27 to TRBJ1-4; D not certain. Germline lookup yields CDR1 MNHEY and CDR2 SMNVEV (reference sequence). The CDR3 has 15 residues. The V end was cut by 6 bases, the J end by 5 bases, with 16 bases between.

Details on this clonotype: This may come from a read error, since a much larger clone is one base off. The J gene is TRBJ1-1, the V gene TRBV29-1; D is unresolved. CDR1 is SQVTM, CDR2 ANQGSEA, per germline. Trimming pared 4 bases from V and 6 bases from J, leaving 9 bases between. The CDR3 length is 11 residues. As DNA, the CDR3 is TGCAGCGTTGCCAGAAGGCCTGAAGCTTTCTTT. Its protein product is CSVARRPEAFF.

In its sample, this clonotype was seen many times. V gene TRBV7-6 combines with J gene TRBJ2-5, with TRBD1 as a possible D gene (6 bases). V lost 6 bases, J lost 0 bases, and 11 bases lay in between. Germline V gene sequence: CDR1 SGHVS, CDR2 FNYEAQ. The CDR3 is made up of 14 amino acids. The CDR3 region has the DNA TGTGCCAGCAGAGACGGGACAAACCAAGAGACCCAGTACTTC. Protein: CASRDGTNQETQYF.

At least ten counts were recorded for this clonotype. The chain uses TRBV30 and TRBJ1-5; 9 positions match TRBD1. Unmatched junction bases numbered 5, after V lost 8 bases and J lost 3 bases. CDR1 and CDR2 (germline): GTSNPN, SVGIG (reference sequence). CDR3 length equals 13 residues. CDR3 protein: CAGGQGNNQPQHF. The CDR3 DNA reads TGTGCCGGAGGACAGGGGAACAATCAGCCCCAGCATTTT.

This clonotype was found many times. This rearrangement joins TRBV20-1 to TRBJ1-1; no clear D. Germline-derived CDR1 and CDR2 are DFQATT and SNEGSKA (reference sequence). The CDR3 is 12 amino acids. The V gene lost 3 bases and the J gene lost 2 bases, with 7 bases spanning the gap. CDR3 nucleotides: TGCAGTGCTAGCGGTCCTAACACTGAAGCTTTCTTT. It specifies CSASGPNTEAFF.

The chain combines TRBV6-2 or TRBV6-3 with TRBJ1-1; D is unclear. This CDR3 contains 13 residues. The germline V gene has CDR1 MNHEY and CDR2 SVGEGT. Trimming shortened V by 2 bases and J by 0 bases, and 4 bases separated the two germline ends. CDR3 sequence: CASSYRMNTEAFF. The CDR3 nucleotides are TGTGCCAGCAGTTACAGGATGAACACTGAAGCTTTCTTT.

This clonotype was observed at least ten times. V is TRBV11-2 and J is TRBJ1-2, with 7 bases matching TRBD1. V lost 3 bases, J lost 7 bases, and 8 bases stayed unmatched. The CDR3 is 14 amino acids. CDR1 and CDR2 (germline): SGHAT, FQNNGV. The CDR3 loop reads CASSFNLGGTGYTF. CDR3 coding DNA: TGTGCCAGCAGCTTTAACTTAGGGGGCACTGGCTACACCTTC. The entire variable domain, with the rest obtained from reference TRBV11-2 and TRBJ1-2, is as follows: EAGVAQSPRYKIIEKRQSVAFWCNPISGHATLYWYQQILGQGPKLLIQFQNNGVVDDSQLPKDRFSAERLKGVDSTLKIQPAKLEDSAVYLCASSFNLGGTGYTFGSGTRLTVV.